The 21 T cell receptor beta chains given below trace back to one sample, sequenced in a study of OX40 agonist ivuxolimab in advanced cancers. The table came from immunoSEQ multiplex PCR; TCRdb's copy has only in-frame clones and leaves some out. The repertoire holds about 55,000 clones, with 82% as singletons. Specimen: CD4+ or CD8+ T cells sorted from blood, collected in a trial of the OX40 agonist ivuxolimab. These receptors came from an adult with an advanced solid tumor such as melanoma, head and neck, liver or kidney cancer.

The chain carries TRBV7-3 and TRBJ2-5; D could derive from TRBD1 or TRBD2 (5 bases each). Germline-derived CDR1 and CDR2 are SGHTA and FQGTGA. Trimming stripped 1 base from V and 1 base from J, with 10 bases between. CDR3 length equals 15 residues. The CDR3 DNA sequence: TGTGCCAGCAGCTTAAATGGTGGGGGCCAAGAGACCCAGTACTTC. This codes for CASSLNGGGQETQYF.

The CDR3 DNA is TGTGCCAGCTCACCGGCCGCGGGGGCTCAAGAGACCCAGTACTTC. Translating gives CASSPAAGAQETQYF. The chain joins TRBV18 to TRBJ2-5, with TRBD2 as a possible D gene (7 bases). Germline V gene sequence: CDR1 KGHSH, CDR2 LQKENI. The CDR3 runs 15 residues. V lost 3 bases and J lost 2, with 13 bases in between.

The CDR3, as DNA: TGTGCCTGGAGTATTAGTTTCGCCGGCACTGAAGCTTTCTTT. Amino acids: CAWSISFAGTEAFF. This chain joins TRBV30 and TRBJ1-1; D gene unclear. The CDR3 has 14 amino acids. V dropped 2 bases and J dropped 4 bases, with 14 bases sitting between them. Germline lookup yields CDR1 GTSNPN and CDR2 SVGIG (reference sequence).

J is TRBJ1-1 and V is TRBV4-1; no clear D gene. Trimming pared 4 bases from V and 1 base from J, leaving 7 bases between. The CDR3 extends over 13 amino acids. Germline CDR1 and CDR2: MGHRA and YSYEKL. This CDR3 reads CASSRQQNTEAFF. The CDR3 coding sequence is TGCGCCAGCAGCCGCCAGCAGAACACTGAAGCTTTCTTT.

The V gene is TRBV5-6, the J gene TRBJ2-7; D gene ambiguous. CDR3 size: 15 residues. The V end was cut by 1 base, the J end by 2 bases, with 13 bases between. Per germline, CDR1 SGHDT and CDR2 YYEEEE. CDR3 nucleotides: TGTGCCAGCAGCTTGAGTCCCAGCAGCACCTACGAGCAGTACTTC. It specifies CASSLSPSSTYEQYF.

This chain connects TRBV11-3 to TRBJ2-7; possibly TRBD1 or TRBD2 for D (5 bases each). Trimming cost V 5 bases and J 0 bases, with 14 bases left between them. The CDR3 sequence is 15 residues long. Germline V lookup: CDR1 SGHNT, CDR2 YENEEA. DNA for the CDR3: TGTGCCAGCAGCCGAACTGGGACCTCCTCCTACGAGCAGTACTTC. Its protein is CASSRTGTSSYEQYF.

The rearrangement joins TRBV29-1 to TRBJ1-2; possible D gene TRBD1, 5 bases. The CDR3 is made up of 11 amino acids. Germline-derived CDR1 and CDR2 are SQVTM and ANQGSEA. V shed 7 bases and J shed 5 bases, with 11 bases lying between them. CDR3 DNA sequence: TGCAGCGCCGCGGAGGGGTATGGCTACACCTTC. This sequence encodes CSAAEGYGYTF.

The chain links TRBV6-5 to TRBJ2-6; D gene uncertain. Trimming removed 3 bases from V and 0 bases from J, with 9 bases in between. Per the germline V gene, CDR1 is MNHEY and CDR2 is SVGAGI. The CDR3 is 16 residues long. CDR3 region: CASSYRAASGANVLTF. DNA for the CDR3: TGTGCCAGCAGTTATAGAGCAGCCTCTGGGGCCAACGTCCTGACTTTC.

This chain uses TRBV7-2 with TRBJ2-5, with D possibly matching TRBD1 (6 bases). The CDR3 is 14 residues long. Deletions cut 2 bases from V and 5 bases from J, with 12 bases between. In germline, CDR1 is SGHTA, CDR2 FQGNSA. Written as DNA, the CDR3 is TGTGCCAGCAGCTTATCAGGGGCCGGGGAGACCCAGTACTTC. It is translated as CASSLSGAGETQYF.

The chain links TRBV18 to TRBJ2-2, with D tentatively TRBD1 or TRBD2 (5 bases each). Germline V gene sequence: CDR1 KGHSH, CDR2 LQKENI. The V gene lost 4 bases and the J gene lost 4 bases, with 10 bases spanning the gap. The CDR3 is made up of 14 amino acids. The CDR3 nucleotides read TGTGCCAGCTCACAGCAGGGAGCCACCGGGGAGCTGTTTTTT. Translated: CASSQQGATGELFF.

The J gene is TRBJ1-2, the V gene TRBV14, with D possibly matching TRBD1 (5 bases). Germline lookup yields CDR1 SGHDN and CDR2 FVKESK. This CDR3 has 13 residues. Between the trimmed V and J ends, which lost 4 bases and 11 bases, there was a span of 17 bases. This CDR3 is CASSPSRSGGYTF. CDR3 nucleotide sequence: TGTGCCAGCAGCCCAAGTCGTAGTGGGGGGTACACCTTC.

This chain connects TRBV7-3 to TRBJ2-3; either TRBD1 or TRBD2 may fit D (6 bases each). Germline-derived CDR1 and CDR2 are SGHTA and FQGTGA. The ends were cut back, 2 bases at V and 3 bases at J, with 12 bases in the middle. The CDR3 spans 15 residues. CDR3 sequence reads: CASSLSGAGTDTQYF. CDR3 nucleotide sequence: TGTGCCAGCAGCTTATCGGGGGCAGGGACAGATACGCAGTATTTT. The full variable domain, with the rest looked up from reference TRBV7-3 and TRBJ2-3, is GAGVSQTPSNKVTEKGKYVELRCDPISGHTALYWYRQSLGQGPEFLIYFQGTGAADDSGLPNDRFFAVRPEGSVSTLKIQRTERGDSAVYLCASSLSGAGTDTQYFGPGTRLTVL.

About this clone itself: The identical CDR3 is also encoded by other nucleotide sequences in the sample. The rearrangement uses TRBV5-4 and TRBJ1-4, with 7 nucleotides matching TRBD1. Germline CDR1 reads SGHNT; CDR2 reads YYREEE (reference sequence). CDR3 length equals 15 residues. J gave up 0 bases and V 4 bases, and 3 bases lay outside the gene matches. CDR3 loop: CASSRQGATNEKLFF. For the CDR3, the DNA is TGTGCCAGCAGCAGACAGGGCGCAACTAATGAAAAACTGTTTTTT. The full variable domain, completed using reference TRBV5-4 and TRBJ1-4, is ETGVTQSPTHLIKTRGQQVTLRCSSQSGHNTVSWYQQALGQGPQFIFQYYREEENGRGNFPPRFSGLQFPNYSSELNVNALELDDSALYLCASSRQGATNEKLFFGSGTQLSVL.

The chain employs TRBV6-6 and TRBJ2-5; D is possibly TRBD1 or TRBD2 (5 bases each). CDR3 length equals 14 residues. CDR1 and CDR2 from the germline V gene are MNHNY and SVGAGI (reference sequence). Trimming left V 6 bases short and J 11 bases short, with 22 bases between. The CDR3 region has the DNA TGTGCCAGCAGGGCTAAAGGGGAAGAGTGGGAGCAGTACTTC. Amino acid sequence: CASRAKGEEWEQYF.

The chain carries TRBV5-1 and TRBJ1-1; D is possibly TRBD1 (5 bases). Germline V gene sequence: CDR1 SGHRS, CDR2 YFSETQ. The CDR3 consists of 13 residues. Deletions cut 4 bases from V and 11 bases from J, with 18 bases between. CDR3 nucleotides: TGCGCCAGCAGCCCGGGGGGGTCCGGGCTGGCTTTCTTT. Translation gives CASSPGGSGLAFF.

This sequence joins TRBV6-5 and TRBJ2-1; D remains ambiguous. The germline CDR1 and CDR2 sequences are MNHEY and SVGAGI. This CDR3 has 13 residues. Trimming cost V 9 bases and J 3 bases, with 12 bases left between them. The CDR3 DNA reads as TGTGCCAGTCGGACGGCCCTCTACAATGAGCAGTTCTTC. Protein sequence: CASRTALYNEQFF.

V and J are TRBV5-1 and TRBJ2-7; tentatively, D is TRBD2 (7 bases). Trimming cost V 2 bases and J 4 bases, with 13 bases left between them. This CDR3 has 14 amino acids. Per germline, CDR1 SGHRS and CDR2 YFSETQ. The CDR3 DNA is TGCGCCAGCAGCTTAAAGGGGGAGGGTTACGAGCAGTACTTC. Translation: CASSLKGEGYEQYF.

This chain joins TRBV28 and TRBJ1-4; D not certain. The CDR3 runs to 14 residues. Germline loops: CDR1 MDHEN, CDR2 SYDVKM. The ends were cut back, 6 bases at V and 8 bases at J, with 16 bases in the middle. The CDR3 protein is CASRSGGLREKLFF. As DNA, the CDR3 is TGTGCCAGCAGGTCGGGTGGGTTACGAGAAAAACTGTTTTTT.

CDR3 amino acids: CAWSVGGGNTEAFF. The CDR3 DNA sequence: TGTGCCTGGAGTGTAGGCGGGGGGAACACTGAAGCTTTCTTT. This rearrangement joins TRBV30 to TRBJ1-1, with D maybe TRBD1 (5 bases). The V end lost 0 bases, the J end lost 1 base, and 9 bases lay between the germline ends. Germline assignment: CDR1 GTSNPN and CDR2 SVGIG (reference sequence). This CDR3 spans 14 amino acids.

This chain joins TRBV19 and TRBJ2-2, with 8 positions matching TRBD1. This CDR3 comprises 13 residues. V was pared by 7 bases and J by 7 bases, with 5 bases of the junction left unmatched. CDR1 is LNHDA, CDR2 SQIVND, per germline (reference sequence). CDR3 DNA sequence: TGTGCCAGTACAAGACAGGGGAACGGGGAGCTGTTTTTT. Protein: CASTRQGNGELFF.

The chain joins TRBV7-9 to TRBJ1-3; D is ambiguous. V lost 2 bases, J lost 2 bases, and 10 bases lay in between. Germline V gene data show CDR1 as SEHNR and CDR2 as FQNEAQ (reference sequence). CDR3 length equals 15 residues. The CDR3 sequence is CASSLPGGTGNTIYF. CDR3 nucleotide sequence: TGTGCCAGCAGCTTACCCGGAGGGACTGGAAACACCATATATTTT. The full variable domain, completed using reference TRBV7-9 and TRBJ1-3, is DTGVSQNPRHKITKRGQNVTFRCDPISEHNRLYWYRQTLGQGPEFLTYFQNEAQLEKSRLLSDRFSAERPKGSFSTLEIQRTEQGDSAMYLCASSLPGGTGNTIYFGEGSWLTVV.